Each of the 21 T cell receptor beta chains below was sequenced from the same sample in a study of regulatory T cells in long-lasting Graves disease (dated by TCRdb to about 2021). Library creation used multiplex PCR. The listed sequencing device is Illumina HiSeq 4000. To build TCR beta libraries, CDR3 regions were amplified by Arm-PCR using iRepertoire HTBI primers. In-frame beta chains were kept once TCRdb had trimmed the public reads at Q25 with fastp and called clones with MiXCR. Each record represents a unique CDR3 protein, reported with the most common genes and DNA among its rows. The sample data list approximately 380,000 distinct CDR3 sequences, and less than 25% of these were observed just once. The ten top clones hold about a fifth of the sample. The time point label of this sample denotes: persistent/refractory GD, antithyroid drugs over 5 years with positive TRAb. For both TCR sequencing and RNA sequencing, RNA was extracted from PBMCs in TRIzol.

This specimen consisted of peripheral blood mononuclear cells (PBMCs), obtained when the disease was refractory, from a patient treated with antithyroid drugs. The origin of the receptors is a female donor with Graves disease.

This clonotype has at least ten counts. The rearrangement links TRBV7-8 to TRBJ2-7, with 8 bases lining up with TRBD2. Unmatched junction bases numbered 5, after V lost 9 bases and J lost 1 base. The germline CDR1 and CDR2 sequences are SGHVS and FQNEAQ. This CDR3 comprises 13 residues. The CDR3 nucleotides are TGTGCCAGTCGTGGGACTAGATCCTACGAGCAGTACTTC. Amino acids: CASRGTRSYEQYF.

In this sample, this clonotype turned up once. A read error is possible here, since a much larger clone lies one base away. The chain recombines TRBV27 with TRBJ2-5; 9 bases are shared with TRBD2. TRBJ2-7 explains the end of the DNA better; the J call may be wrong. CDR1 and CDR2 from the germline V gene are MNHEY and SMNVEV (reference sequence). The CDR3 extends over 14 amino acids. CDR3 in amino acids: CATSGASGVYEQYF. CDR3 nucleotides: TGTGCCACCTCTGGGGCTAGCGGGGTCTACGAGCAGTACTTC.

In this sample, this clonotype turned up many times. The genes are TRBV12-3 or TRBV12-4 and TRBJ2-5, with D tentatively TRBD2 (5 bases). The CDR3 is 14 residues long. The ends were cut back, 8 bases at V and 5 bases at J, with 18 bases in the middle. The CDR3 sequence: CASRGDTYGETQYF. In DNA, the CDR3 is TGTGCCAGCCGGGGAGACACGTATGGGGAGACCCAGTACTTC.

CDR3 sequence (DNA): TGCGCCAGCAGCCCTCGACCGGGACCTAACACTGAAGCTTTCTTT. Translation: CASSPRPGPNTEAFF. The chain recombines TRBV10-1 with TRBJ1-1; D is possibly TRBD1 (5 bases). This CDR3 region has 15 residues. In germline, CDR1 is WNHNN, CDR2 SYGVQD (reference sequence). V was clipped by 6 bases and J by 2 bases, with 16 bases between them.

This clonotype was seen only a few times. J is TRBJ1-5 and V is TRBV7-2; a possible D gene is TRBD1 (5 bases). Trimming shortened V by 4 bases and J by 5 bases, and 12 bases separated the two germline ends. The length of the CDR3 is 14 residues. Germline V CDR1 and CDR2: SGHTA, FQGNSA. The CDR3 DNA sequence: TGTGCCAGCAGCTCAATGGGGACCCATCAGCCCCAGCATTTT. Its protein product is CASSSMGTHQPQHF.

This clonotype came up many times. The gene calls are TRBV5-5 and TRBJ2-5; D call uncertain. Trimming left V 0 bases short and J 6 bases short, with 6 bases between. Germline CDR1 reads SGHKS; CDR2 reads YYEKEE (reference sequence). The CDR3 sequence is 12 residues long. CDR3 coding DNA: TGTGCCAGCAGCTTGGCCGGACAGACCCAGTACTTC. Protein sequence: CASSLAGQTQYF.

This clonotype was seen many times. The rearrangement uses TRBV6-2 or TRBV6-3 and TRBJ2-2; D is unclear. The V end lost 2 bases, the J end lost 2 bases, and 6 bases lay between the germline ends. This CDR3 has 14 amino acids. Germline loops: CDR1 MNHEY, CDR2 SVGEGT. The CDR3 coding sequence is TGTGCCAGCAGTTACGAACCAAACACCGGGGAGCTGTTTTTT. It encodes CASSYEPNTGELFF.

This chain uses TRBV12-3 or TRBV12-4 with TRBJ2-5; D is perhaps TRBD1 (7 bases). The V gene lost 6 bases and the J gene lost 7 bases, with 21 bases spanning the gap. The CDR3 consists of 15 residues. CDR3 loop: CASRRAGGPGSTQYF. The CDR3 coding sequence is TGTGCCAGCAGGCGCGCAGGGGGGCCAGGCTCGACCCAGTACTTC.

This clonotype was seen only a few times. The V and J genes are TRBV7-9 and TRBJ1-1; D gene ambiguous. V lost 7 bases to trimming and J lost 5 bases, with 14 bases between them. Looked up from germline, CDR1 is SEHNR and CDR2 is FQNEAQ (reference sequence). This CDR3 spans 13 amino acids. The CDR3 coding sequence is TGTGCCAGCATCCCGGCCTCGAAGACTGAAGCTTTCTTT. Translation: CASIPASKTEAFF.

The V call is TRBV6-1, the J call TRBJ1-6; 7 positions agree with TRBD1. This CDR3 comprises 15 residues. V lost 6 bases and J lost 4; bases outside the gene matches: 6. Per germline, CDR1 MNHNS and CDR2 SASEGT. CDR3 residues: CASRTGTEYNSPLHF. The DNA of the CDR3 is TGTGCCAGCAGAACCGGGACAGAGTATAATTCACCCCTCCACTTT.

The sample holds many counts of this clonotype. V gene TRBV2 combines with J gene TRBJ1-2; possibly TRBD1 for D (5 bases). Germline assignment: CDR1 SNHLY and CDR2 FYNNEI. The CDR3 consists of 15 residues. With 5 bases removed from V and 5 bases from J, the gap between germline ends came to 18 bases. CDR3 in DNA: TGTGCCAGCAGTCTAGATACCGGGGCAACATATGGCTACACCTTC. Residues: CASSLDTGATYGYTF.

The rearrangement uses TRBV19 and TRBJ2-7; perhaps TRBD1 as D (6 bases). Between the trimmed V and J ends, which lost 4 bases and 9 bases, there was a span of 19 bases. Germline V lookup: CDR1 LNHDA, CDR2 SQIVND (reference sequence). This CDR3 region has 14 residues. The CDR3 bases are TGTGCCAGTAGTAGACGGGACAAGGCCTCCGCGCAGTACTTC. Translation: CASSRRDKASAQYF.

This clonotype has only a few counts. J is TRBJ1-6 and V is TRBV20-1; 7 bases line up with TRBD1. From germline, CDR1 is DFQATT and CDR2 SNEGSKA (reference sequence). After removal of 2 bases from V and 7 bases from J, the junction contained 8 bases not matched to a gene. CDR3 size: 15 residues. The CDR3 nucleotides read TGCAGTGCTAGATTAAGGGACAGCTTAAATTCACCCCTCCACTTT. Its protein is CSARLRDSLNSPLHF.

Ten or more counts support this clonotype. The rearrangement uses TRBV6-5 and TRBJ1-5; D might be TRBD1 (6 bases). Germline V CDR1 and CDR2: MNHEY, SVGAGI. The germline V and J ends were trimmed by 2 bases and 3 bases, with 8 bases remaining between them. The CDR3 totals 14 residues. Here the CDR3 reads CASSYGQHNQPQHF. CDR3 nucleotide sequence: TGTGCCAGCAGTTACGGACAGCACAATCAGCCCCAGCATTTT.

This clonotype was seen at least ten times. This rearrangement joins TRBV6-2 or TRBV6-3 to TRBJ2-7; TRBD1 aligns across 7 bases. The trim removed 2 bases at V and 3 bases at J, leaving 4 bases unmatched. Germline lookup yields CDR1 MNHEY and CDR2 SVGEGT. There are 14 residues in the CDR3. The CDR3 nucleotides are TGTGCCAGCAGTTACGGGGACAGAGGCTACGAGCAGTACTTC. Translating it yields CASSYGDRGYEQYF.

This clonotype was picked up many times. V gene TRBV19 combines with J gene TRBJ1-5; 7 bases line up with TRBD1. This CDR3 is 14 amino acids long. CDR1 is LNHDA, CDR2 SQIVND, per germline (reference sequence). Trimming took 6 bases from V and 5 from J; bases not matched to a gene: 7. The CDR3 protein is CASRQTGYYQPQHF. In DNA form, the CDR3 reads TGTGCCAGTAGGCAGACAGGGTACTATCAGCCCCAGCATTTT.

This clonotype has just a few counts. This may arise from a read error, as a much more abundant clone is one base away. This chain connects TRBV12-3 or TRBV12-4 to TRBJ1-4; weak D call: TRBD1 (5 bases). The CDR3 is 15 residues long. The CDR3 sequence: CASSHPGPTGEKPFF. The CDR3 bases are TGTGCCAGCAGTCACCCGGGACCGACCGGTGAAAAACCGTTTTTT.

The genes are TRBV28 and TRBJ2-3; perhaps TRBD2 as D (6 bases). CDR1 MDHEN and CDR2 SYDVKM come from the germline V gene. There are 14 residues in the CDR3. Trimming stripped 5 bases from V and 5 bases from J, with 14 bases between. The CDR3 DNA follows: TGTGCCAGCAGTAAGCCGGGAGCGGAAGATACGCAGTATTTT. This sequence encodes CASSKPGAEDTQYF.

Worth noting for this clonotype: A read error may explain this, as a much larger clone is one base away. V is TRBV28 and J is TRBJ1-4, with TRBD1 identical over 8 bases. Trimming took 5 bases from V and 3 from J; bases not matched to a gene: 5. The CDR3 consists of 15 residues. From germline, CDR1 is MDHEN and CDR2 SYDVKM. This CDR3 is CASSPRQGSNEKLFF. CDR3 nucleotide sequence: TGTGCCAGCAGTCCTCGACAGGGGTCTAATGAAAAACTGTTTTTT.

The chain has TRBV27 and TRBJ1-1; D is perhaps TRBD1 (5 bases). CDR1 MNHEY and CDR2 SMNVEV come from the germline V gene (reference sequence). V was clipped by 8 bases and J by 4 bases, with 14 bases between them. The CDR3 is 13 residues long. In nucleotides, the CDR3 is TGTGCCAGCTTCACCGGGGGGAGCACTGAAGCTTTCTTT. Its protein is CASFTGGSTEAFF.

This clonotype was seen many times. This rearrangement joins TRBV2 to TRBJ2-5; no clear D gene. Trimming removed 8 bases from V and 5 bases from J, with 6 bases in between. The CDR3 loop spans 10 amino acids. The germline gives CDR1 SNHLY, CDR2 FYNNEI. The CDR3 protein is CASLLETQYF. The CDR3 nucleotides are TGTGCCAGCTTGTTGGAGACCCAGTACTTC.